Sequencing of this TCR beta chain was carried out in a study of blood T cell repertoires in COVID-19. Study as a whole: The origin of the acute and convalescent COVID-19 samples was the United States, Italy and Spain. Nucleic acid was either cDNA or gDNA, and it came from T cells, B-cell-depleted T cells, or PBMCs.

The Seattle patients joined while their infection was active and were tracked longitudinally afterward. Original processing methods: Researchers report that nucleated cell counts were estimated from reference gene primer amplification. This table comes from immunoSEQ multiplex PCR, and its TCRdb copy is limited to in-frame clones, with some not included. V, J and clone size are those of that table, while D and trimming were read from the DNA. The sample records tens of thousands of clones, about 81% being singletons. The receptor was derived from a man aged 55 to 70 with COVID-19, enrolled during active disease. Specimen: peripheral blood.

CDR3 coding DNA: TGCGCCAGCAGCCCGACAGGATTATCCTACGAGCAGTACTTC. Amino acid sequence: CASSPTGLSYEQYF. The chain carries TRBV5-1 and TRBJ2-7; D is perhaps TRBD1 (6 bases). Germline-derived CDR1 and CDR2 are SGHRS and YFSETQ. The V and J ends lost 4 bases and 1 base respectively, with 12 bases between them. The length of the CDR3 is 14 residues.